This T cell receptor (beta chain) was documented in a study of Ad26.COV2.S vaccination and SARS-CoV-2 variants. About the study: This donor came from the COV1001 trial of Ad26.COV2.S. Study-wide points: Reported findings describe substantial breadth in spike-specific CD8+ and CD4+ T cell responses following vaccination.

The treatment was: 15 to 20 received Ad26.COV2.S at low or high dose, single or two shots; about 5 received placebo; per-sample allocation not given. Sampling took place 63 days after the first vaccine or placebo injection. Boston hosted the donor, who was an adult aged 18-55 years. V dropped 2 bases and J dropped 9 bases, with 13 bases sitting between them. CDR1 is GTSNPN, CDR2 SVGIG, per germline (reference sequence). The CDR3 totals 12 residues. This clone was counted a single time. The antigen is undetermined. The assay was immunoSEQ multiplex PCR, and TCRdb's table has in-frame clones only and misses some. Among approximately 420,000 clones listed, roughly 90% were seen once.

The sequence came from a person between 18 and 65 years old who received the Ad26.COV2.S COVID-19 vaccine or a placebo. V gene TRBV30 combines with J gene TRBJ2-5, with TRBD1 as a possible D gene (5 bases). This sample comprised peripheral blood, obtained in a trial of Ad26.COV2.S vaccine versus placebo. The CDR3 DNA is TGTGCCTGGAGTAGTCCGGTCAGGGCCCAGTACTTC. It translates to CAWSSPVRAQYF.